Described below is a single TCR beta chain sequence and its context. Authors' methods: Quantification of nucleated cells was approximated via reference gene primer amplification. Sequencing used immunoSEQ multiplex PCR; TCRdb keeps in-frame clones, though not all of them. V, J and clone size are taken as reported in that table, and D and trimming were inferred from the DNA itself. The top ten clones hold roughly 1.6% of a sample with 250,000 or so clones, over 70% of them seen once. These data belong to a study of blood T cell repertoires in COVID-19. Study context: Sites in the United States, Italy and Spain provided acute and convalescent COVID-19 samples. PBMCs, B-cell-depleted T cells, or T cells were the source of the cDNA or gDNA that made up the material.

The sequence was collected from a woman in her thirties or forties who had recovered from COVID-19. Sequences were obtained from peripheral blood.

DNA of the CDR3: TGCGCCAGCAGCCAAGTGGGGACAATGCGGGATACGCAGTATTTT. It encodes CASSQVGTMRDTQYF. This chain links TRBV4-1 with TRBJ2-3; D possibly corresponds to TRBD1 (6 bases). Trimming shortened V by 1 base and J by 6 bases, and 14 bases separated the two germline ends. Germline loops: CDR1 MGHRA, CDR2 YSYEKL. The CDR3 has 15 residues.